This T cell receptor beta chain was sequenced for a study of T cell responses to AZD1222 COVID-19 vaccine. The data were produced by immunoSEQ multiplex PCR, yet TCRdb's version contains in-frame clones alone and is incomplete. The repertoire consists of tens of thousands of clones, with roughly 83% occurring once and the leading ten covering 18%. Comments on this clone: Its antigen is not known.

Study-wide findings and caveats: Mapped onto spike, vaccine-associated CD4 TCRs spanned it and were dominant at 160-218 and 743-854. Rises in breadth and depth of Spike-specific TCRs came after two AZD1222 doses.

V was pared by 2 bases and J by 0 bases, with 14 bases between. Germline CDR1 reads SGHTA; CDR2 reads FQGNSA. CDR3 length: 16 amino acids. This sequence was found in an adult who received the AZD1222 COVID-19 vaccine. This sequence joins TRBV7-2 and TRBJ2-7; D possibly uses TRBD1 or TRBD2 (5 bases each). Here the sequenced sample was peripheral blood, taken 28 days after the second AZD1222 dose. Here the CDR3 DNA reads TGTGCCAGCAGCTTATTCGACTACAGGTCCTCCTACGAGCAGTACTTC. It yields the protein CASSLFDYRSSYEQYF.